The rows below give T cell receptor beta chains drawn from one sample of a study of T cells in Graves' hyperthyroidism and ophthalmopathy. TCRdb re-called the multiplex PCR reads with MiXCR, one entry per CDR3 protein. Among 35,000 to 40,000 distinct CDR3 sequences listed, approximately 50% were seen once. The sample comprised blood. The source of these receptors is a woman aged 50 to 60 with Graves' hyperthyroidism that later progressed to Graves' ophthalmopathy. Each CDR3 is given without its conserved first and last residue.

j_gene | v_gene | CDR3aa
TRBJ2-1 | TRBV6-5 | ASSPTGGAGTYNEQF
TRBJ1-6 | TRBV7-3 | ASSWITSPKYSPLH
TRBJ2-7 | TRBV20-1 | SALGDRVVYEQY
TRBJ2-7 | TRBV14 | ASSQDLEGEQY
TRBJ1-4 | TRBV20-1 | SARRTTNEKLF
TRBJ2-2 | TRBV2 | ASMSGSASTGELF
TRBJ2-6 | TRBV5-6 | ASSGQGLTRTGANVLT
TRBJ1-1 | TRBV5-1 | ASSLGGPANTEAF
TRBJ2-3 | TRBV11-2 | ASSRTPDTQY
TRBJ2-2 | TRBV7-3 | ASSFTSGRGTGELF
TRBJ2-1 | TRBV5-1 | ASSTDFYNELF
TRBJ2-7 | TRBV10-2 | ASSVAGPGEQY
TRBJ1-1 | TRBV9 | ASSVDPVLNTEAF
TRBJ2-7 | TRBV25-1 | ASSVEDLSGPKPYEQY
TRBJ1-1 | TRBV27 | ASSSFRQKNTEAF
TRBJ2-7 | TRBV3-1 | ASSQPPLSYEQY
TRBJ2-7 | TRBV7-9 | ASSLATGSSGRYEQY
TRBJ2-3 | TRBV6-5 | ASSYGREGGDTQY
TRBJ2-1 | TRBV12-3/TRBV12-4 | ASSRLAGERQF
TRBJ2-1 | TRBV27 | ASSSGLAGGPSSYNEQF
TRBJ2-7 | TRBV20-1 | SASHSGGAGEQY
TRBJ1-3 | TRBV11-3 | ASSLQGAYGNTIY
TRBJ2-7 | TRBV7-9 | ASSQDRAYEQY
TRBJ2-3 | TRBV2 | ASSELARPSTDTQY
TRBJ2-2 | TRBV7-9 | ASSPPGSGELF
TRBJ1-6 | TRBV12-3/TRBV12-4 | ASYLGTGSRNSPLH
TRBJ2-3 | TRBV20-1 | SARGRADEH
TRBJ2-3 | TRBV6-2/TRBV6-3 | ASSYSIAGPSTDTQY
TRBJ2-7 | TRBV3-1 | ASSPPLGAISREQY
TRBJ2-3 | TRBV7-6 | ASSFYICGITTGADTQY
TRBJ2-7 | TRBV24-1 | ATRTGQGLYEQY
TRBJ2-5 | TRBV19 | ASSKGTGGNQPQY
TRBJ2-3 | TRBV11-3 | ASSAGRSRVTDTQY
TRBJ1-2 | TRBV6-5 | ASSRDGLDGYT
TRBJ1-2 | TRBV19 | ASSTIVAGYT
TRBJ2-5 | TRBV27 | ASSLGRYETQY
TRBJ2-7 | TRBV5-5 | ASSLEGTALYVEQY
TRBJ2-7 | TRBV2 | ASSEVAAEQY
TRBJ1-5 | TRBV27 | ASRGTGNQPQH
TRBJ2-7 | TRBV5-1 | ASSKYGLAGGPDDPEQY
TRBJ2-7 | TRBV29-1 | SVKGDILTEQY
TRBJ1-6 | TRBV13 | ASSLAPGANSPLH
TRBJ1-1 | TRBV6-1 | ASRQGALNTEAF
TRBJ1-1 | TRBV7-3 | ASRSGNLDTEAF
TRBJ1-1 | TRBV19 | ASKSDIAGATEAF
TRBJ2-3 | TRBV20-1 | SARMTGTDTQY
TRBJ2-3 | TRBV7-6 | ASSWTSGSRDTQY
TRBJ2-3 | TRBV7-3 | ASSLVSPGDTQY